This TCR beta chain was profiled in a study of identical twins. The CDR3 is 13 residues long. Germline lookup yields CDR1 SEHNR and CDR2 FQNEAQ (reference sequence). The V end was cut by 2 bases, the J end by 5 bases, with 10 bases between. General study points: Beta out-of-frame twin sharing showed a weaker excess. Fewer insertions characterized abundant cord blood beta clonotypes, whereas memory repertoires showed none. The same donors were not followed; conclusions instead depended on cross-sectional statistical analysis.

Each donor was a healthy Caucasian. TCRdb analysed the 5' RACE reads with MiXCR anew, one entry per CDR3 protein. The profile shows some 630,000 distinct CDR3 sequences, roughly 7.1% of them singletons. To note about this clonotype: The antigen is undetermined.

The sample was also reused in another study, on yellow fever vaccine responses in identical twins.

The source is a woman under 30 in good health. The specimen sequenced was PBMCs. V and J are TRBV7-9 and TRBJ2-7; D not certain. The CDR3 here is CASSLQQDDEQYV. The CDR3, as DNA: TGTGCCAGCAGCTTACAGCAAGATGACGAGCAGTACGTC.